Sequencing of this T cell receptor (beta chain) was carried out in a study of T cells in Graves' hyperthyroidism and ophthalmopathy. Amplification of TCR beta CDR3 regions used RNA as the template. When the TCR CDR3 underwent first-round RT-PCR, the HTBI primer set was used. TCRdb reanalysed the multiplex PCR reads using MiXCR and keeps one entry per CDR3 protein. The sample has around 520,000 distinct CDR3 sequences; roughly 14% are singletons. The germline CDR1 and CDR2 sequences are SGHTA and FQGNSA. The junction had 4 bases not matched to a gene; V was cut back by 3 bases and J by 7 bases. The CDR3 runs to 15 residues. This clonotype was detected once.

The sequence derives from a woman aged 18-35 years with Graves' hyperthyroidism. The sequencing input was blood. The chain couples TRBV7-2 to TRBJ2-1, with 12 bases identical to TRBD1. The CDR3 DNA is TGTGCCAGCAGCTTCGGGACAGGGGGCCGGAATGAGCAGTTCTTC. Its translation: CASSFGTGGRNEQFF.